Listed below are T cell receptor beta chains from one sample, sequenced in a study of blood T cells in healthy people across ages. TCRdb recomputed calls from the 5' RACE reads with MiXCR, one row per CDR3 protein. The sample lists a few hundred thousand distinct CDR3 sequences; 27% were seen once. Material for sequencing was blood. The origin of the receptors is a woman in her seventies in good health. CDR3s include the opening cysteine and the closing phenylalanine or tryptophan. The D gene is left open where the match is weak. Size is omitted from some rows. Given values are once, few, many or a class for expanded clones.

13 | TRBD1 | NA | TRBJ2-5 | TRBV7-9 | TGTGCCAGCAGCCCCCCCGACAGGGATGAGCAGTACTTC | CASSPPDRDEQYF
13 | NA | NA | TRBJ2-7 | TRBV28 | TGTGCCAGCCTCAGGACACCTCTCTACGAGCAGTACTTC | CASLRTPLYEQYF
16 | NA | few | TRBJ2-1 | TRBV3-1 | TGTGCCAGCAGCCAAGAATGGCACCCCTCCTACAATGAGCAGTTCTTC | CASSQEWHPSYNEQFF
14 | TRBD1 | few | TRBJ1-2 | TRBV10-3 | TGTGCCATCAGTGCCGGTTGGCAGGGGGGTGGCTACACCTTC | CAISAGWQGGGYTF
14 | NA | few | TRBJ2-5 | TRBV7-2 | TGTGCCAGCAGCTGGGATTTCGGGGTTGAGGCCCAGTACTTC | CASSWDFGVEAQYF
15 | NA | NA | TRBJ1-2 | TRBV5-1 | TGCGCCAGCAGCTTTTGCAGGGCCATGGGCTATGGCTACACCTTC | CASSFCRAMGYGYTF
17 | NA | NA | TRBJ2-3 | TRBV6-5 | TGTGCCAGCAGTTACTCGACCACTAGGAGGTTCACAGATACGCAGTATTTT | CASSYSTTRRFTDTQYF
16 | NA | few | TRBJ2-7 | TRBV4-1 | TGCGCCAGCAGCCCCAAGTACGGACTGAACTCCTACGAGCAGTACTTC | CASSPKYGLNSYEQYF
12 | NA | NA | TRBJ1-2 | TRBV28 | TGTGCCAGCAGGCTAACTCGGGGTGGCTACACCTTC | CASRLTRGGYTF
17 | TRBD2 | few | TRBJ2-5 | TRBV7-7 | TGTGCTAGCAGCTTAAATTTGCGGGGGGCCTGGGAAGAGACCCAGTACTTC | CASSLNLRGAWEETQYF
15 | TRBD2 | NA | TRBJ2-1 | TRBV7-2 | TGTGCCAGCAGCTTAGAGACTAGCGTCGGTGGTGAGCAGTTCTTC | CASSLETSVGGEQFF
14 | NA | NA | TRBJ2-5 | TRBV6-2/TRBV6-3 | TGTGCCAGCAGTTACCTCCGAGGAAAAGAGACCCAGTACTTC | CASSYLRGKETQYF
16 | NA | NA | TRBJ2-3 | TRBV3-1 | TGTGCCAGCAGCCCCGGACGGGACGCCAGCACAGATACGCAGTATTTT | CASSPGRDASTDTQYF